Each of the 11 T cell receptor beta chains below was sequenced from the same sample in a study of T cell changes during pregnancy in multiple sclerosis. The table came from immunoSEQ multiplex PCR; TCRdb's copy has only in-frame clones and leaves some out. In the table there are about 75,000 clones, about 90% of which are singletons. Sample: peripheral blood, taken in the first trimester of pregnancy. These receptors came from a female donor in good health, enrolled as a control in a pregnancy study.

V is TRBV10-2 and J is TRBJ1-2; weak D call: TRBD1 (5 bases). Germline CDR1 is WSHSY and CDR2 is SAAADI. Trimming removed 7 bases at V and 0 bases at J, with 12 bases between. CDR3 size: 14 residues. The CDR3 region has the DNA TGCGCCAGCACTCAGGGTCGGACTAACTATGGCTACACCTTC. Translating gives CASTQGRTNYGYTF.

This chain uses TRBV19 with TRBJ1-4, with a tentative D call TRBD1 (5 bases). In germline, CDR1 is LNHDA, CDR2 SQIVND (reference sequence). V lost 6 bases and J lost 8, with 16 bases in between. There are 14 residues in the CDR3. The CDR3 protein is CASSPDRDFEKLFF. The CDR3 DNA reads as TGTGCCAGTAGCCCTGACAGAGATTTCGAAAAACTGTTTTTT.

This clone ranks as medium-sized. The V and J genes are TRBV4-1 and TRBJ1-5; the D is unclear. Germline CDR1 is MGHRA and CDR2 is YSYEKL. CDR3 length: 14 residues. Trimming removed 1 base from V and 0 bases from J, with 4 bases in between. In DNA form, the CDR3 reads TGCGCCAGCAGCCAAGCCGTTAGCAATCAGCCCCAGCATTTT. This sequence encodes CASSQAVSNQPQHF.

CDR3 coding DNA: TGTGCCAGCAGTTCCGGGACTGGTAGTTCACCCCTCCACTTT. This translates into CASSSGTGSSPLHF. V gene TRBV11-2 combines with J gene TRBJ1-6, with D perhaps matching TRBD1 (5 bases). V lost 6 bases, J lost 9 bases, and 15 bases lay in between. The CDR3 sequence is 14 residues long. Germline V gene lookup returns CDR1 SGHAT and CDR2 FQNNGV.

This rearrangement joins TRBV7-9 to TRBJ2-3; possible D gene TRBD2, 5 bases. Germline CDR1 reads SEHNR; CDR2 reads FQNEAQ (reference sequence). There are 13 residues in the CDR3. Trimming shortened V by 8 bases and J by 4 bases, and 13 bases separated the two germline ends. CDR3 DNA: TGTGCCAGCGGGAGAGGGCGCGCAGATACGCAGTATTTT. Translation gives CASGRGRADTQYF.

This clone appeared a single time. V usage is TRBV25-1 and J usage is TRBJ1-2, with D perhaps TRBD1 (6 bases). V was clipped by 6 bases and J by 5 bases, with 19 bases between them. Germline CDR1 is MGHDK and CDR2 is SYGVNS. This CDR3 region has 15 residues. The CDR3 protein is CASSEPNSGAYGYTF. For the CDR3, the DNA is TGTGCCAGCAGCGAGCCGAATTCAGGGGCTTATGGCTACACCTTC.

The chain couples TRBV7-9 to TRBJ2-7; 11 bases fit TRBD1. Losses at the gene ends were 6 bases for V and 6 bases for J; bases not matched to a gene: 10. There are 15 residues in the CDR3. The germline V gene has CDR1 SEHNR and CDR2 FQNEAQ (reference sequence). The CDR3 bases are TGTGCCAGCAGGGGAAACGGACAGGGGGCTGGCGAGCAGTACTTC. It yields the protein CASRGNGQGAGEQYF.

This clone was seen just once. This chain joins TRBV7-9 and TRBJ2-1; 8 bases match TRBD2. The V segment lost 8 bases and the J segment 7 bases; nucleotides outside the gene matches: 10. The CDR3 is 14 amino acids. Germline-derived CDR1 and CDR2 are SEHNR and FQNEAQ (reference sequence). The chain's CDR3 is CASQTGTRLNEQFF. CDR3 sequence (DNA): TGTGCCAGCCAGACCGGGACTAGGCTAAATGAGCAGTTCTTC.

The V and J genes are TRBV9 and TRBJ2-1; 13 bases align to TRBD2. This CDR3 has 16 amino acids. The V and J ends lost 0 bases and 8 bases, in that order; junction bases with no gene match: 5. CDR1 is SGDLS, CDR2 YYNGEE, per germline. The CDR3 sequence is CASSVDWTSGRYEQFF. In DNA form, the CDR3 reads TGTGCCAGCAGCGTAGATTGGACTAGCGGGAGATATGAGCAGTTCTTC.

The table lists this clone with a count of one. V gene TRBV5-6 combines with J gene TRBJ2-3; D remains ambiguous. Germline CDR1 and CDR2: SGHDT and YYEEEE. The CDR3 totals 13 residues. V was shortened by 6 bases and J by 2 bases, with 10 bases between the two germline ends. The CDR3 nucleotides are TGTGCCAGCAACTCACTGCTCACAGATACGCAGTATTTT. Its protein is CASNSLLTDTQYF. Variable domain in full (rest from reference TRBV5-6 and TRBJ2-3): DAGVTQSPTHLIKTRGQQVTLRCSPKSGHDTVSWYQQALGQGPQFIFQYYEEEERQRGNFPDRFSGHQFPNYSSELNVNALLLGDSALYLCASNSLLTDTQYFGPGTRLTVL.

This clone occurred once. CDR3 nucleotides: TGTGCCAGCAGTGAGGGGCAGGGGAACTATGGCTACACCTTC. Protein product: CASSEGQGNYGYTF. J is TRBJ1-2 and V is TRBV6-5, with D perhaps matching TRBD1 (6 bases). The CDR3 totals 14 residues. Germline V CDR1 and CDR2: MNHEY, SVGAGI. The V gene lost 5 bases and the J gene lost 2 bases, with 12 bases spanning the gap.